This T cell receptor beta chain was observed in a study of human T cells and chemical hapten exposure. Time point noted: patch test 2, 6 weeks after DPC sensitization. The treatment was: therapeutic diphenylcyclopropenone sensitization with weekly scalp DPC. This clonotype was counted a few times. The CDR3 spans 18 residues. The germline CDR1 and CDR2 sequences are DFQATT and SNEGSKA (reference sequence). The V and J ends lost 5 bases and 2 bases, in that order; junction bases with no gene match: 18. In the source study's methods: Between about 23,224 and 700,000 TCRs appeared in each sample, and the median stood at 95,638. MiXCR, run by TCRdb on the RACE reads, gives a single entry per CDR3 protein. The V and J calls reflect TCRdb's pipeline rather than the authors' work. The sample lists about 380,000 distinct CDR3 sequences, under 6.5% occurring once.

This chain links TRBV20-1 with TRBJ2-7; 10 nucleotides align to TRBD2. The TCR originated in a young woman with alopecia areata. Some clones in this sample may be carry-over from other donors' samples. The starting material was whole blood, obtained in connection with sensitization to the hapten diphenylcyclopropenone (DPC). In DNA, the CDR3 is TGCAGTGCTGAGGGCTGGACTAGCGGAGACCGTCCTCCCTACGAGCAGTACTTC. It translates to CSAEGWTSGDRPPYEQYF.